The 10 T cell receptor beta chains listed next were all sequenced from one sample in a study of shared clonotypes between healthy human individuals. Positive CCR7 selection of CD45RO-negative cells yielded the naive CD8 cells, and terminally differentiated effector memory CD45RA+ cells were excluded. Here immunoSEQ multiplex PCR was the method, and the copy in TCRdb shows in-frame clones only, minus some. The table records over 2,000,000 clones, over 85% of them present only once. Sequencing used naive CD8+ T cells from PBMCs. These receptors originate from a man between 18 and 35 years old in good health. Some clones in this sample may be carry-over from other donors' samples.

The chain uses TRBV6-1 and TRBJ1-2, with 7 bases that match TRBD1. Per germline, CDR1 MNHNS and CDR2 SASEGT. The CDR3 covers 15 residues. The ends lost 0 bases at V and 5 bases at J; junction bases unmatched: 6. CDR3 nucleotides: TGTGCCAGCAGTGAAGCGAGGGGGCTAAGGTATGGCTACACCTTC. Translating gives CASSEARGLRYGYTF.

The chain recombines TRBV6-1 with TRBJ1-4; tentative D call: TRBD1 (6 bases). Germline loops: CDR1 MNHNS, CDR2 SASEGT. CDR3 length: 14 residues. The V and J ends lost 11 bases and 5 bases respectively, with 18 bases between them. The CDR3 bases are TGTGCCGGGGGGCACGACAGCTTGAATGAAAAACTGTTTTTT. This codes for CAGGHDSLNEKLFF.

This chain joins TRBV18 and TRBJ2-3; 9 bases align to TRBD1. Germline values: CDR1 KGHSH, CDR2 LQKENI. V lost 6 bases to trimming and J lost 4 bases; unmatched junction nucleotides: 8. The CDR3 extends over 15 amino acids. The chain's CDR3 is CASSIRRDRADTQYF. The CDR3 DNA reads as TGTGCCAGCTCCATCCGAAGGGACAGGGCAGATACGCAGTATTTT.

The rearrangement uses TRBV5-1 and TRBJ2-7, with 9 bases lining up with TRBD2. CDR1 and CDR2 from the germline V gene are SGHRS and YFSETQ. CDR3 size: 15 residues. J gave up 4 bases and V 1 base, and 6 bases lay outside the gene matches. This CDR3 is CASSLSNLAGYEQYF. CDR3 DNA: TGCGCCAGCAGCTTGTCCAACCTAGCGGGGTACGAGCAGTACTTC.

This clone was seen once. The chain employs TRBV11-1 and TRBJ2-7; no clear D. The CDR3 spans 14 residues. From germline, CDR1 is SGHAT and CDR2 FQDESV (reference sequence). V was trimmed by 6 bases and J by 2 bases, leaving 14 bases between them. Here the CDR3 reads CASRGSPKPYEQYF. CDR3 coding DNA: TGTGCCAGCAGAGGGTCACCAAAGCCCTACGAGCAGTACTTC.

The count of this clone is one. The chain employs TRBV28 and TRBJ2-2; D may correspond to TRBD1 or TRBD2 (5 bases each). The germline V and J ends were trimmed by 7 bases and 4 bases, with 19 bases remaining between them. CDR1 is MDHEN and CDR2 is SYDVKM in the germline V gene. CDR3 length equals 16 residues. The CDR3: CASTRPGRRSTGELFF. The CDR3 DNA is TGTGCCAGCACCCGACCGGGACGGCGAAGCACCGGGGAGCTGTTTTTT.

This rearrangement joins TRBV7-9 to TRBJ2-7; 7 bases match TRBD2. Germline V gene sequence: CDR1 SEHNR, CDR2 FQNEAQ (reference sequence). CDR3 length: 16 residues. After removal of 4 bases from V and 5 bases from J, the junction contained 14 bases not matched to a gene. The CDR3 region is CASSSWEGEQKNEQYF. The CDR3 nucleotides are TGTGCCAGCAGCTCCTGGGAGGGAGAGCAGAAAAACGAGCAGTACTTC.

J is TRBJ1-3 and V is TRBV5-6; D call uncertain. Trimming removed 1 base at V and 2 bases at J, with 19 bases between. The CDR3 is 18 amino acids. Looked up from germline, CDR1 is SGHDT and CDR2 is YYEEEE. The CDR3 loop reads CASSLNMRTGAPGNTIYF. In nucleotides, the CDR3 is TGTGCCAGCAGCTTGAATATGAGGACGGGTGCCCCTGGAAACACCATATATTTT.

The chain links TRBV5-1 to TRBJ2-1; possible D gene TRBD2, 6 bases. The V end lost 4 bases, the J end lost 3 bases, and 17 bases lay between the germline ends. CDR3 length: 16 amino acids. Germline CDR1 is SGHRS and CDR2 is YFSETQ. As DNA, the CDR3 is TGCGCCAGCAGCCCCGAGGTGGGGGGAGTCTACAATGAGCAGTTCTTC. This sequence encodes CASSPEVGGVYNEQFF.

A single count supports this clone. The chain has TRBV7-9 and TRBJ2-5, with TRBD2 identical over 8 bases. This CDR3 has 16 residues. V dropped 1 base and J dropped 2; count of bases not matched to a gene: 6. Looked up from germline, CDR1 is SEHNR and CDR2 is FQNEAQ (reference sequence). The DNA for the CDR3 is TGTGCCAGCAGCTTAGTTCCAGCGGGAGTTCAAGAGACCCAGTACTTC. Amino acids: CASSLVPAGVQETQYF.